Listed below are T cell receptor beta chains from one sample, sequenced in a study of CD8+CD57+ T cells in acquired aplastic anemia. TCRdb called the reads again in MiXCR, with one record for every CDR3 protein. The data show about 200,000 distinct CDR3 sequences, with approximately 51% seen just once and around 20% held by the top ten. The sample was sorted CD4+, CD8+, or CD8+CD57+ T cells (not recorded which) from PBMCs. These receptor sequences come from a human donor with aplastic anemia. The CDR3 runs from the conserved cysteine through the conserved F or W. D genes are given only for firm matches. Rows may omit the clone size; those that give it use once, few, many or a size class.

J gene,D gene,V gene,clone size,CDR3 DNA,CDR3 protein
TRBJ1-5,.,TRBV15,.,TGTGCCACCAGCAGAGATCGTACCCCAGGGGTTCTGCCCCAGCATTTT,CATSRDRTPGVLPQHF
TRBJ1-4,.,TRBV12-3/TRBV12-4,many,TGTGCCAGCAGTTCTGAAGGGATTAATGAAAAACTGTTTTTT,CASSSEGINEKLFF
TRBJ2-3,.,TRBV19,many,TGTGCCAGTAGGATGGGGATGGGCACAGATACGCAGTATTTT,CASRMGMGTDTQYF
TRBJ1-4,.,TRBV5-1,many,TGCGCCAGCAGCCCATCAGGGCAAGGGGGTGAAAAACTGTTTTTT,CASSPSGQGGEKLFF
TRBJ2-7,.,TRBV6-2/TRBV6-3,many,TGTGCCAGCAGTTACCATGCTTCCTCCTACGAGCAGTACTTC,CASSYHASSYEQYF
TRBJ2-5,.,TRBV9,.,TGTGCCAGCAGCCCCAGGCCAGGGCAAGAGACCCAGTACTTC,CASSPRPGQETQYF
TRBJ2-5,TRBD1,TRBV5-1,many,TGCGCCAGCAGCTACATGACAGGGCAAGGGGAGACCCAGTACTTC,CASSYMTGQGETQYF
TRBJ2-2,.,TRBV5-6,.,TGTGCCAGCAGCTTGGAGGCTGAAACCGGGGAGCTGTTTTTT,CASSLEAETGELFF
TRBJ1-1,.,TRBV19,.,TGTGCCAGTAGTATAGTAAGGGCAGGGTGGGAGAACACTGAAGCTTTCTTT,CASSIVRAGWENTEAFF
TRBJ2-6,TRBD1,TRBV10-2,.,TGCGCCAGCAGTGAGTGGGACAGGGGGCGAGCTGGGGCCAACGTCCTGACTTTC,CASSEWDRGRAGANVLTF
TRBJ1-2,.,TRBV7-3,.,TGTGCCAGCAGCTTAGCCAGAGGCGGGGGAGGAGACACCTTC,CASSLARGGGGDTF
TRBJ1-6,.,TRBV7-2,.,TGTGCCAGCAGCCTTAAGCGGGGCTCCTATAATTCACCCCTCCACTTT,CASSLKRGSYNSPLHF
TRBJ2-1,.,TRBV7-2,once,TGTGCCAGCAGCTCATATGGACAAGGAGGTGAGCAGTTCTTC,CASSSYGQGGEQFF
TRBJ2-7,TRBD2,TRBV9,once,TGTGCCAGCAGCCCCGGGAGGAGTACCTACGGGCAGTACTTC,CASSPGRSTYGQYF
TRBJ1-1,.,TRBV7-9,.,TGTGCCAGCAGCGTTGGACGGACGAACACTGAAGCTTTCTTT,CASSVGRTNTEAFF
TRBJ2-1,.,TRBV11-2,once,TGTGCCAGCAGCTTAGTAAATATTGGGTTTCATGAGCAGTTCTTC,CASSLVNIGFHEQFF
TRBJ2-5,.,TRBV6-6,few,TGTGCCAGCAGTGGTCAGAGGGGGGCGAAAGAGACCCAGTACTTC,CASSGQRGAKETQYF
TRBJ1-2,TRBD1,TRBV6-5,many,TGTGCCAGCAGCCTTAATTACGGGACAGGTTATGGCTACACCTTC,CASSLNYGTGYGYTF
TRBJ2-7,TRBD2,TRBV14,.,TGTGCCAGCAGCCACTTAACTAGCGGGGCAAGCGTGGAGCAGTACTTC,CASSHLTSGASVEQYF
TRBJ2-3,TRBD1,TRBV5-1,many,TGCGCCAGCAGCCCCGCGACAGGGGCTGGAGATACGCAGTATTTT,CASSPATGAGDTQYF
TRBJ1-1,TRBD1,TRBV9,many,TGTGCCAGCAGCGTAGCTCCCCAGGGGGCCACTGAAGCTTTCTTT,CASSVAPQGATEAFF
TRBJ2-6,TRBD1,TRBV2,.,TGTGCCAGCAGCTTACAGGGGTCGAGCTCTGGGGCCAACGTCCTGACTTTC,CASSLQGSSSGANVLTF
TRBJ2-5,TRBD1,TRBV6-6,.,TGTGCCAGCAGTTACGAGACAGGGGTCAAAGAGACCCAGTACTTC,CASSYETGVKETQYF
TRBJ2-3,.,TRBV4-1,.,TGCGCCAGCAGCCAAGAACGGGACACAGATACGCAGTATTTT,CASSQERDTDTQYF
TRBJ2-7,TRBD1,TRBV20-1,.,TGCAGTGCTAGAACCGACAGGGGTCCGCAAACCTACGAGCAGTACTTC,CSARTDRGPQTYEQYF
TRBJ2-7,.,TRBV6-5,.,TGTGCCAGCAGTTGGACCGCGGGTGTTTATACGGCATACGAGCAGTACTTC,CASSWTAGVYTAYEQYF
TRBJ1-6,TRBD1,TRBV5-1,many,TGCGCCAGCAGACAGGGGGATTCACCCCTCCACTTT,CASRQGDSPLHF
TRBJ2-2,TRBD1,TRBV19,.,TGTGCCAGCAGCCTCCGGGACAGGGGGGCCGGGGAGCTGTTTTTT,CASSLRDRGAGELFF